A selection of T cell receptor beta chains follows, all from one sample in a study of CD8+ T cells in alopecia areata. The repertoire was sequenced with immunoSEQ multiplex PCR; TCRdb's copy has only in-frame clones and lacks some. The profile shows roughly 180,000 clones, approximately 51% of them singletons. The input for sequencing was CD8+ T cells sorted from blood, taken at week 52, from a patient treated with tofacitinib. Receptors originate from a human donor with alopecia areata. Both conserved end residues are part of each CDR3. Expanded clones get a size class; other rows say once, few or many, or leave the size out.

TRBJ1-2	.	TRBV9	CASSVARGLLDGYTF
TRBJ2-3	.	TRBV5-6	CASSTGTPTDTQYF
TRBJ1-4	.	TRBV7-2	CASSSRRQGVGEQLFF
TRBJ2-7	.	TRBV29-1	CSVGDGFYEQYF
TRBJ2-3	.	TRBV23-1	CASRRDRVVTDTQYF
TRBJ1-6	.	TRBV7-3	CASSLDYNSPLHF
TRBJ2-2	.	TRBV29-1	CSVVGLANTGELFF
TRBJ1-1	few	TRBV5-6	CASSWGPDTEAFF
TRBJ1-6	few	TRBV7-9	CASSLGQGVGSPLHF
TRBJ2-4	.	TRBV15	CATSVGASGKNIQYF
TRBJ1-2	.	TRBV7-2	CASSKGPLTGGYTF
TRBJ1-1	once	TRBV15	CATSSRGNTEAFF
TRBJ1-2	.	TRBV29-1	CSVVGAVAGRYGYTF
TRBJ2-2	many	TRBV2	CASSATRTGELFF
TRBJ2-1	.	TRBV15	CATSTSGRQYNEQFF
TRBJ2-3	once	TRBV27	CASSFHFGGGAEDTQYF
TRBJ1-1	few	TRBV30	CAWRIGPLNTEAFF
TRBJ2-3	few	TRBV6-6	CASSRLGGDTQYF